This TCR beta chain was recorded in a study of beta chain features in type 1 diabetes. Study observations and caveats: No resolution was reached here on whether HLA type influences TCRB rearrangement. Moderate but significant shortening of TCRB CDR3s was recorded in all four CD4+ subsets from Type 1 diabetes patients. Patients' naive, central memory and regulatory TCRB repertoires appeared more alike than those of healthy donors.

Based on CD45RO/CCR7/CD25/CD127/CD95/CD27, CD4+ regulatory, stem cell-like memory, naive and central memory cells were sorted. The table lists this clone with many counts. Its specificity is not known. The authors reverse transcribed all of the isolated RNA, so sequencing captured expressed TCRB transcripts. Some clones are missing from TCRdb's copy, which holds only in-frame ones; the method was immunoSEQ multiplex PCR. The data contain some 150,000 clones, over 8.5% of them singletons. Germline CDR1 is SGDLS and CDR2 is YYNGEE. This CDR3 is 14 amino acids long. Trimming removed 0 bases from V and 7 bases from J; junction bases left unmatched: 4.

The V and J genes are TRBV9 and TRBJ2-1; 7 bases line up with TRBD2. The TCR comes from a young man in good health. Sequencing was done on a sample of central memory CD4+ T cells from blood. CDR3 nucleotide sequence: TGTGCCAGCAGCGTAGGACTAGCAAGGAATGAGCAGTTCTTC. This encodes CASSVGLARNEQFF.